Listed below are T cell receptor beta chains from one sample, sequenced in a study of blood T cell repertoires in COVID-19. TCRdb's table, derived via immunoSEQ multiplex PCR, lists solely in-frame clones and lacks some. The sample has about 210,000 clones, 82% seen once. The sequenced sample consisted of peripheral blood. Receptors were obtained from a woman aged 40 to 55 with acute or convalescent COVID-19. The CDR3 runs from the conserved cysteine through the conserved F or W. The D gene is left open where the match is weak. Expanded clones get a size class; other rows say once, few or many, or leave the size out.

j_call d_call clone_size v_call cdr3_aa cdr3_nt
TRBJ2-7 - - TRBV5-1 CASSLDSTDEQYF TGCGCCAGCAGCTTGGACTCAACCGACGAGCAGTACTTC
TRBJ2-1 - - TRBV19 CASSIRPGGGVTNEQFF TGTGCCAGTAGTATAAGGCCGGGTGGCGGGGTAACCAATGAGCAGTTCTTC
TRBJ2-2 TRBD1 - TRBV12-5 CASGPGQGADGELFF TGTGCTAGTGGTCCGGGACAGGGGGCGGACGGGGAGCTGTTTTTT
TRBJ2-1 - once TRBV18 CASSPLDSDNEQFF TGTGCCAGCTCACCCCTCGACTCCGACAATGAGCAGTTCTTC
TRBJ2-1 - - TRBV4-3 CASSQDPGLAVYNEQFF TGCGCCAGCAGCCAAGATCCCGGACTTGCCGTTTACAATGAGCAGTTCTTC
TRBJ1-3 - - TRBV30 CAWSPRQGNTIYF TGTGCCTGGAGTCCCCGACAGGGAAACACCATATATTTT
TRBJ2-2 TRBD2 once TRBV24-1 CATSDYGGREKVLDTGELFF TGTGCCACCAGTGATTATGGCGGGAGGGAAAAGGTTTTGGACACCGGGGAGCTGTTTTTT
TRBJ2-1 - - TRBV5-8 CASSLGTRSSYNEQFF TGTGCCAGCAGCTTGGGGACAAGGAGCTCCTACAATGAGCAGTTCTTC
TRBJ2-3 TRBD2 - TRBV3-1/TRBV3-2 CASSQALASGGAGADTQYF TGTGCCAGCAGCCAAGCTTTGGCTAGCGGGGGGGCCGGGGCAGATACGCAGTATTTT
TRBJ1-5 - - TRBV18 CASSSTTGGNQPQHF TGTGCCAGCTCATCAACAACCGGGGGCAATCAGCCCCAGCATTTT